Sequencing of this T cell receptor (beta chain) was carried out in a study of molecular identifiers for immune sequencing clone quantification. Each CDR3 protein is one row after TCRdb ran MiXCR on the PCR reads. The data contain more than 85,000 distinct CDR3 sequences, roughly 38% of them singletons. The sample holds many counts of this clonotype. Sorting recovered naive CD8 T cells on a CD8+CD4-CCR7+CD45RA+ profile. This CDR3 region has 12 residues. The germline V and J ends were trimmed by 5 bases and 6 bases, with 5 bases remaining between them. Sequenced input: naive CD8+ T cells from blood, with Jurkat cell RNA spiked in. The subset was: FACS-sorted CD8+CD4-CCR7+CD45RA+ naive T cells. The V and J genes are TRBV12-3 or TRBV12-4 and TRBJ2-6; D call uncertain. This TCR was recovered from a human donor in good health. Some libraries in this study had Jurkat cell RNA spiked in. CDR3 sequence (DNA): TGTGCCAGCAGTCCAGCGGCCAACGTCCTGACTTTC. Translating gives CASSPAANVLTF.